Presented here are 30 T cell receptor beta chains from one specimen sequenced in a study of CD4 T cells in relation to SARS-CoV-2 and coronaviruses. No antigen has been assigned to these receptors. Method: immunoSEQ multiplex PCR; TCRdb's copy keeps in-frame clones and lacks some. This table holds 10,000 or so clones, 75% to 85% found once. Before the COVID-19 pandemic, during about 2010-2018, CD4+ T cells were taken from unexposed donors. After ten to eleven days of culture, CD4+ T cells were isolated. Sequences were obtained from CD4+ T cells from PBMCs, cultured in vitro. Receptors originate from a human donor in good health.

V and J are TRBV30 and TRBJ1-2; TRBD1 matches 7 bases. The junction had 12 bases not matched to a gene; V was cut back by 2 bases and J by 9 bases. This CDR3 is built from 14 residues. Looked up from germline, CDR1 is GTSNPN and CDR2 is SVGIG (reference sequence). CDR3 nucleotides: TGTGCCTGGAGTCCCACGAGTAGGGGGCCCAGCTACACCTTC. This gives the protein CAWSPTSRGPSYTF.

This clone was detected a few times. The rearrangement joins TRBV14 to TRBJ1-2, with D unclear. V lost 2 bases and J lost 4, with 8 bases in between. The CDR3 is 13 amino acids. Germline CDR1 reads SGHDN; CDR2 reads FVKESK. CDR3 DNA sequence: TGTGCCAGCAGCCAACTGAGAGGCTATGGCTACACCTTC. Translation gives CASSQLRGYGYTF.

The rearrangement links TRBV10-3 to TRBJ2-1; a possible D gene is TRBD2 (5 bases). Germline V CDR1 and CDR2: ENHRY, SYGVKD. The germline V and J ends were trimmed by 2 bases and 15 bases, with 29 bases remaining between them. The CDR3 extends over 17 amino acids. The CDR3 DNA reads TGTGCCATCAGTGAGGCCTCTTCCGGGAAGTTCCAGCCCGAACGGTTCTTC. Its protein is CAISEASSGKFQPERFF.

This rearrangement joins TRBV7-9 to TRBJ2-3; 9 bases are shared with TRBD2. V was pared by 0 bases and J by 2 bases, with 6 bases of the junction left unmatched. Germline CDR1 reads SEHNR; CDR2 reads FQNEAQ (reference sequence). The CDR3 loop spans 17 amino acids. In nucleotides, the CDR3 is TGTGCCAGCAGCTTAGCGGCCGGGACTAGCATCACAGATACGCAGTATTTT. Its translation: CASSLAAGTSITDTQYF.

The chain is built from TRBV5-6 and TRBJ2-5; D uncertain. The germline V gene encodes CDR1 SGHDT and CDR2 YYEEEE. The CDR3 loop spans 12 amino acids. The V end was cut by 5 bases, the J end by 4 bases, with 9 bases between. The DNA of the CDR3 is TGTGCCAGCAGGATGGGTACAGAGACCCAGTACTTC. Amino acid sequence: CASRMGTETQYF. Full variable domain (missing parts from reference TRBV5-6 and TRBJ2-5): DAGVTQSPTHLIKTRGQQVTLRCSPKSGHDTVSWYQQALGQGPQFIFQYYEEEERQRGNFPDRFSGHQFPNYSSELNVNALLLGDSALYLCASRMGTETQYFGPGTRLLVL.

The chain couples TRBV7-8 to TRBJ2-5; TRBD2 agrees at 13 bases. V shed 3 bases, J shed 0 bases, and the junction held 13 bases outside the gene matches. The CDR3 runs to 20 residues. Germline-derived CDR1 and CDR2 are SGHVS and FQNEAQ. The CDR3 coding sequence is TGTGCCAGCAGCTTCGGTATGACTAGCGGGGGGCCTCGGTACCAAGAGACCCAGTACTTC. Amino acids: CASSFGMTSGGPRYQETQYF.

V and J are TRBV21-1 and TRBJ2-7; TRBD1 is the table's D call, not checked against the DNA. TRBV21-1 is designated a pseudogene. CDR3 length equals 18 residues. The CDR3 DNA is TGTGCCAGCAGCAAAAGGATCCCGTTGGGGGCATTCCCCTACGAGCAGTACTTC. Translation: CASSKRIPLGAFPYEQYF.

This chain uses TRBV4-2 with TRBJ2-3, with TRBD2 matching 9 bases. This CDR3 comprises 19 residues. Looked up from germline, CDR1 is LGHNA and CDR2 is YNFKEQ. The V and J ends lost 1 base and 2 bases, in that order; junction bases with no gene match: 13. The chain's CDR3 is CASSQGRGRAGGPTDTQYF. CDR3 nucleotides: TGTGCCAGCAGCCAAGGAAGGGGGAGAGCGGGAGGCCCCACAGATACGCAGTATTTT.

The rearrangement joins TRBV10-3 to TRBJ2-6; 12 nucleotides match TRBD2. The CDR3 spans 18 residues. V was clipped by 6 bases and J by 0 bases; unmatched bases: 6. Germline assignment: CDR1 ENHRY and CDR2 SYGVKD. For the CDR3, the DNA is TGTGCCATCAGGGACTGGACTAGCGGGGTCTCTGGGGCCAACGTCCTGACTTTC. This codes for CAIRDWTSGVSGANVLTF.

This chain joins TRBV19 and TRBJ2-5; D remains ambiguous. V lost 1 base, J lost 7 bases, and 10 bases lay in between. This CDR3 contains 13 residues. CDR1 LNHDA and CDR2 SQIVND come from the germline V gene (reference sequence). CDR3 bases: TGTGCCAGTAGTATAGGCAGGCCAGGGACCCAGTACTTC. Translated, it gives CASSIGRPGTQYF.

V and J are TRBV12-3 or TRBV12-4 and TRBJ1-1, with D hard to call. The germline V and J ends were trimmed by 0 bases and 10 bases, with 9 bases remaining between them. This CDR3 is built from 12 residues. This chain's CDR3 is CASSLAGLLAFF. CDR3 bases: TGTGCCAGCAGTTTAGCGGGTCTGTTAGCTTTCTTT.

The sample holds a few counts of this clone. The CDR3 sequence is CASGDETGGYITDHYGYTF. Written as DNA, the CDR3 is TGTGCTAGTGGGGACGAAACAGGGGGCTATATCACCGACCATTATGGCTACACCTTC. The chain combines TRBV12-5 with TRBJ1-2; 9 nucleotides align to TRBD1. CDR1 LGHNT and CDR2 FRNRAP come from the germline V gene. Losses at the gene ends were 6 bases for V and 5 bases for J; bases not matched to a gene: 22. The CDR3 has 19 residues.

The rearrangement links TRBV30 to TRBJ1-5, with D unresolved. The V gene lost 2 bases and the J gene lost 4 bases, with 12 bases spanning the gap. Germline values: CDR1 GTSNPN, CDR2 SVGIG (reference sequence). CDR3 size: 14 residues. CDR3 in amino acids: CAWSNAGLNQPQHF. CDR3 sequence (DNA): TGTGCCTGGAGTAACGCTGGACTTAATCAGCCCCAGCATTTT.

The genes are TRBV10-3 and TRBJ1-3; D is unresolved. V was cut by 6 bases and J by 1 base, with 10 bases left in between. Germline lookup yields CDR1 ENHRY and CDR2 SYGVKD. The CDR3 is 14 amino acids. For the CDR3, the DNA is TGTGCCATCAGGGACGGGTCATCTGGAAACACCATATATTTT. Amino acids: CAIRDGSSGNTIYF.

The chain couples TRBV5-1 to TRBJ2-2, with D uncertain. Germline V gene data show CDR1 as SGHRS and CDR2 as YFSETQ. V gave up 6 bases and J gave up 0 bases, with 12 bases separating them. CDR3 length: 15 residues. The CDR3 DNA follows: TGCGCCAGCACACGGACGCCCGCGAACACCGGGGAGCTGTTTTTT. Residues: CASTRTPANTGELFF.

The chain uses TRBV5-3 and TRBJ1-4, with D hard to call. TRBV5-3 is treated as an ORF (open reading frame) with a function not yet certain. V dropped 0 bases and J dropped 4 bases, with 10 bases sitting between them. The CDR3 runs to 15 residues. The DNA for the CDR3 is TGTGCCAGAAGCTTGGGTGGGCGAGGTAATGAAAAACTGTTTTTT. Its protein product is CARSLGGRGNEKLFF.

The count of this clone is one. The chain couples TRBV7-2 to TRBJ2-7; 7 nucleotides match TRBD2. The CDR3 consists of 15 residues. Germline values: CDR1 SGHTA, CDR2 FQGNSA. Trimming at V came to 3 bases and at J to 5 bases, leaving 10 bases not matched to a gene. The CDR3 nucleotides are TGTGCCAGCAGCTTCCCGGGACTAACTTCCGACGAGCAGTACTTC. Protein product: CASSFPGLTSDEQYF.

The gene calls are TRBV11-1 and TRBJ2-5; a weak D match, TRBD2 (6 bases). The CDR3 is made up of 16 amino acids. Trimming left V 3 bases short and J 5 bases short, with 19 bases between. Germline V gene data show CDR1 as SGHAT and CDR2 as FQDESV (reference sequence). The CDR3 loop is CASSFAGPLGSETQYF. CDR3 nucleotides: TGTGCCAGCAGCTTTGCGGGGCCCCTCGGTAGTGAGACCCAGTACTTC.

V and J are TRBV11-2 and TRBJ1-2; D gene ambiguous. The CDR3 is 12 residues long. Germline CDR1 reads SGHAT; CDR2 reads FQNNGV. Trimming shortened V by 5 bases and J by 8 bases, and 12 bases separated the two germline ends. The CDR3 is CASSLGRGGYTF. For the CDR3, the DNA is TGTGCCAGCAGCCTGGGCCGGGGAGGCTACACCTTC.

This clone was picked up a small number of times. V is TRBV7-2 and J is TRBJ2-7; possibly TRBD1 for D (5 bases). V gave up 5 bases and J gave up 2 bases, with 7 bases separating them. Germline V CDR1 and CDR2: SGHTA, FQGNSA. This CDR3 is 12 amino acids long. Written as DNA, the CDR3 is TGTGCCAGCAGCACCAGGGCCTACGAGCAGTACTTC. Its protein product is CASSTRAYEQYF.

The rearrangement uses TRBV7-8 and TRBJ2-3; TRBD2 matches 13 bases. V was pared by 4 bases and J by 6 bases, with 7 bases of the junction left unmatched. The CDR3 covers 16 residues. Germline CDR1 is SGHVS and CDR2 is FQNEAQ. In DNA, the CDR3 is TGTGCCAGCAGCTGGGGACTAGCGGGACCGAGGGATACGCAGTATTTT. This gives the protein CASSWGLAGPRDTQYF.

The J gene is TRBJ1-4, the V gene TRBV7-6; D unclear. The CDR3 has 11 amino acids. V was shortened by 5 bases and J by 12 bases, with 10 bases between the two germline ends. CDR1 SGHVS and CDR2 FNYEAQ come from the germline V gene. The CDR3 nucleotides are TGTGCCAGCAGCCGGGCTTTGGAACTGTTTTTT. As protein: CASSRALELFF.

The chain couples TRBV7-2 to TRBJ1-2, with 7 bases matching TRBD1. The CDR3 is 19 amino acids. With V trimmed by 3 bases and J by 3 bases, 19 bases remained unmatched. CDR1 and CDR2 from the germline V gene are SGHTA and FQGNSA. The CDR3 nucleotides are TGTGCCAGCAGCTTCCCCCTTGTTAGGGACAGAAGCCCTCACTATGGCTACACCTTC. Protein product: CASSFPLVRDRSPHYGYTF.

The rearrangement uses TRBV7-2 and TRBJ2-5; 10 bases align to TRBD2. The CDR3 runs to 19 residues. Germline CDR1 reads SGHTA; CDR2 reads FQGNSA. V lost 0 bases and J lost 4; bases outside the gene matches: 14. CDR3: CASSLAQRGGFFRPETQYF. The CDR3 DNA reads as TGTGCCAGCAGCTTAGCCCAGCGGGGGGGCTTTTTCCGCCCAGAGACCCAGTACTTC.

V and J are TRBV30 and TRBJ2-5; D is ambiguous. CDR3 length equals 11 residues. The V gene's germline CDR1 is GTSNPN and CDR2 SVGIG (reference sequence). V lost 4 bases and J lost 2, with 5 bases in between. The CDR3 DNA reads as TGTGCCTGGACTAGTCAAGAGACCCAGTACTTC. Translation gives CAWTSQETQYF.

The chain employs TRBV4-1 and TRBJ2-7; 7 nucleotides align to TRBD2. The V gene end was trimmed by 1 base and the J gene end by 1 base; junction bases not matched to a gene: 7. This CDR3 region has 16 residues. The germline V gene has CDR1 MGHRA and CDR2 YSYEKL. CDR3 in DNA: TGCGCCAGCAGCCAAGGGGAACTAGCGTATTCCTACGAGCAGTACTTC. It specifies CASSQGELAYSYEQYF.

The chain recombines TRBV4-3 with TRBJ1-4; possible D gene TRBD1, 5 bases. V shed 0 bases and J shed 10 bases, with 15 bases lying between them. The CDR3 contains 15 residues. The germline V gene encodes CDR1 LGHNA and CDR2 YSLEER. This chain's CDR3 is CASSQDSGVVAKLFF. CDR3 nucleotide sequence: TGCGCCAGCAGCCAAGATTCGGGGGTAGTCGCAAAACTGTTTTTT.

The rearrangement uses TRBV4-1 and TRBJ2-3, with 8 bases identical to TRBD1. The length of the CDR3 is 15 residues. The V gene end was trimmed by 6 bases and the J gene end by 1 base; junction bases not matched to a gene: 6. Per germline, CDR1 MGHRA and CDR2 YSYEKL. CDR3 bases: TGCGCCAGCAGTCTGGACAGGGCCCGCACAGATACGCAGTATTTT. It yields the protein CASSLDRARTDTQYF.

This chain connects TRBV7-9 to TRBJ2-7; TRBD1 aligns across 10 bases. This CDR3 region has 16 residues. Germline-derived CDR1 and CDR2 are SEHNR and FQNEAQ (reference sequence). The V segment lost 1 base and the J segment 2 bases; nucleotides outside the gene matches: 5. The CDR3: CASSLVLTGGTYEQYF. The CDR3 DNA sequence: TGTGCCAGCAGCTTAGTCCTGACAGGGGGCACCTACGAGCAGTACTTC.

The CDR3 loop is CASSQDLGRGGFGTGELFF. As DNA, the CDR3 is TGCGCCAGCAGCCAAGACCTAGGGAGGGGGGGCTTTGGCACCGGGGAGCTGTTTTTT. J is TRBJ2-2 and V is TRBV4-3; a weak D match, TRBD2 (7 bases). Germline lookup yields CDR1 LGHNA and CDR2 YSLEER. This CDR3 spans 19 amino acids. The V end lost 0 bases, the J end lost 4 bases, and 21 bases lay between the germline ends.